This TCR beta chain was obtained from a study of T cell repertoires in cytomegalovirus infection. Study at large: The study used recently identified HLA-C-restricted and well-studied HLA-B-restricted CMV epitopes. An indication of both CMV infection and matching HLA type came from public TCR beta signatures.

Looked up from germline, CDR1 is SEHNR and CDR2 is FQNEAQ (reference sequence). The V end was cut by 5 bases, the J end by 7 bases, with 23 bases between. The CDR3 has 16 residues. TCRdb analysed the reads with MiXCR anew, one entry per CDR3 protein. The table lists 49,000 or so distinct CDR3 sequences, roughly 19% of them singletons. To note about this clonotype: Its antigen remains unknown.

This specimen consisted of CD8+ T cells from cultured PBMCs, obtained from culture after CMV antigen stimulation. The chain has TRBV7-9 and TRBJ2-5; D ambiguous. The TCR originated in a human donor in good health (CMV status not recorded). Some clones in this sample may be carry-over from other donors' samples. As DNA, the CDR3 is TGTGCCAGCAGCCCGAGGACGGACGGACCTCTTGCGACCCAGTACTTC. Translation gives CASSPRTDGPLATQYF.